The 32 T cell receptor beta chains below were found in one sample sequenced in a study of coeliac disease. The table came from immunoSEQ multiplex PCR; TCRdb's copy has only in-frame clones and leaves some out. The sample yields 4,000 to 6,000 clones, roughly two thirds seen once. Source material: lamina propria lymphocytes from the gut. Every receptor here comes from a woman between 65 and 79 years old with celiac disease.

This clone was seen only a few times. This chain joins TRBV5-1 and TRBJ2-1; 8 nucleotides agree with TRBD1. Germline V gives CDR1 SGHRS, CDR2 YFSETQ. The length of the CDR3 is 14 residues. Trimming took 4 bases from V and 3 from J; bases not matched to a gene: 3. The CDR3 loop reads CASSQGQVYNEQFF. The CDR3 DNA sequence: TGCGCCAGCAGCCAGGGACAGGTCTACAATGAGCAGTTCTTC.

This rearrangement joins TRBV7-8 to TRBJ2-3, with 9 positions matching TRBD1. The CDR3 sequence is 17 residues long. Trimming removed 5 bases from V and 3 bases from J; junction bases left unmatched: 12. Germline V gene lookup returns CDR1 SGHVS and CDR2 FQNEAQ. The CDR3 DNA reads as TGTGCCAGCAGCCCGCGGTGGGGGACAGGGTATACAGATACGCAGTATTTT. It encodes CASSPRWGTGYTDTQYF.

This clone has a handful of counts. The rearrangement uses TRBV30 and TRBJ2-1; TRBD2 aligns across 7 bases. CDR3 length: 13 amino acids. V trimming: 2 bases; J trimming: 5 bases; junction bases outside the gene matches: 3. Germline CDR1 and CDR2: GTSNPN and SVGIG (reference sequence). The CDR3 nucleotides are TGTGCCTGGAGTTACGGGGGGAACAATGAGCAGTTCTTC. As protein: CAWSYGGNNEQFF. Filled out from reference TRBV30 and TRBJ2-1, the complete variable domain reads SQTIHQWPATLVQPVGSPLSLECTVEGTSNPNLYWYRQAAGRGLQLLFYSVGIGQISSEVPQNLSASRPQDRQFILSSKKLLLSDSGFYLCAWSYGGNNEQFFGPGTRLTVL.

This chain connects TRBV4-2 to TRBJ2-1; the match to TRBD1 covers 8 bases. Trimming took 4 bases from V and 5 from J; bases not matched to a gene: 7. Looked up from germline, CDR1 is LGHNA and CDR2 is YNFKEQ. This CDR3 has 15 residues. The CDR3 reads CASSLQGAPNNEQFF. For the CDR3, the DNA is TGTGCCAGCAGCCTCCAGGGGGCTCCCAACAATGAGCAGTTCTTC.

The J gene is TRBJ2-1, the V gene TRBV5-8; D is perhaps TRBD2 (6 bases). V gave up 1 base and J gave up 5 bases, with 13 bases separating them. Germline values: CDR1 SGHTS, CDR2 YDEGEE. The CDR3 has 15 amino acids. CDR3 amino acids: CASSLKGLANNEQFF. CDR3 sequence (DNA): TGTGCCAGCAGCTTGAAGGGGCTAGCGAACAATGAGCAGTTCTTC.

This clone was seen more than once but under ten times. The chain couples TRBV6-1 to TRBJ1-5, with a tentative D call TRBD1 (6 bases). CDR3 length: 14 amino acids. The germline V and J ends were trimmed by 5 bases and 4 bases, with 12 bases remaining between them. Germline CDR1 is MNHNS and CDR2 is SASEGT. The CDR3 spells CASSTDSRNQPQHF. In DNA form, the CDR3 reads TGTGCCAGCAGTACGGACAGCCGTAATCAGCCCCAGCATTTT.

V gene TRBV19 combines with J gene TRBJ1-1; D ambiguous. CDR3 length equals 14 residues. Trimming took off 3 bases at V and 5 bases at J, with 13 bases between the two ends. Germline lookup yields CDR1 LNHDA and CDR2 SQIVND (reference sequence). CDR3: CASSMEPRVTEAFF. The DNA of the CDR3 is TGTGCCAGTAGTATGGAGCCGAGAGTAACTGAAGCTTTCTTT.

The sample holds a few counts of this clone. J is TRBJ1-5 and V is TRBV19; possibly TRBD1 for D (5 bases). This CDR3 is built from 12 residues. Trimming removed 7 bases from V and 6 bases from J, with 10 bases in between. Germline V gene lookup returns CDR1 LNHDA and CDR2 SQIVND (reference sequence). CDR3 in DNA: TGTGCCAGTAATACTCAGGGTCAGCCCCAGCATTTT. Its translation is CASNTQGQPQHF. Together with reference TRBV19 and TRBJ1-5, the CDR3 gives the full variable domain: DGGITQSPKYLFRKEGQNVTLSCEQNLNHDAMYWYRQDPGQGLRLIYYSQIVNDFQKGDIAEGYSVSREKKESFPLTVTSAQKNPTAFYLCASNTQGQPQHFGDGTRLSIL.

The V gene is TRBV19, the J gene TRBJ2-7, with 8 positions matching TRBD1. CDR3 length equals 17 residues. J gave up 1 base and V 0 bases, and 8 bases lay outside the gene matches. The germline V gene has CDR1 LNHDA and CDR2 SQIVND (reference sequence). The CDR3 DNA reads as TGTGCCAGTAGTATAGATCTGGGGACAGGAACTTCCTACGAGCAGTACTTC. Translated, it gives CASSIDLGTGTSYEQYF.

Concerning this clone: One end of the junction is discordant with germline, which a read error may explain. This CDR3 is CASSPPLGASSPFHF. In DNA, the CDR3 is TGTGCCAGCAGCCCGCCCTTGGGGGCAAGTTCACCCTTCCACTTT. The rearrangement links TRBV7-2 to TRBJ1-6; D is perhaps TRBD1 (6 bases). The germline V gene has CDR1 SGHTA and CDR2 FQGNSA. The CDR3 is made up of 15 amino acids. Supplemented by reference TRBV7-2 and TRBJ1-6, the full variable domain reads GAGVSQSPSNKVTEKGKDVELRCDPISGHTALYWYRQSLGQGLEFLIYFQGNSAPDKSGLPSDRFSAERTGGSVSTLTIQRTQQEDSAVYLCASSPPLGASSPFHFGNGTRLTVT.

V usage is TRBV7-8 and J usage is TRBJ2-5; the match to TRBD2 covers 10 bases. J was trimmed by 2 bases and V by 2 bases; bases with no gene match: 5. This CDR3 region has 16 residues. Per germline, CDR1 SGHVS and CDR2 FQNEAQ. The CDR3 coding sequence is TGTGCCAGCAGCTTAAATAGCGGGGGGCCTCAAGAGACCCAGTACTTC. Its translation: CASSLNSGGPQETQYF.

The chain recombines TRBV10-3 with TRBJ1-6, with TRBD1 as a possible D gene (6 bases). This CDR3 is built from 13 residues. CDR1 is ENHRY and CDR2 is SYGVKD in the germline V gene. Trimming took off 10 bases at V and 6 bases at J, with 13 bases between the two ends. CDR3 sequence (DNA): TGTGCCAGCATGTTGGGGGCTAATTCACCCCTCCACTTT. This gives the protein CASMLGANSPLHF.

The chain is built from TRBV19 and TRBJ2-7, with 7 bases fitting TRBD1. Looked up from germline, CDR1 is LNHDA and CDR2 is SQIVND (reference sequence). Losses at the gene ends were 4 bases for V and 0 bases for J; bases not matched to a gene: 6. CDR3 length equals 15 residues. CDR3 loop: CASSSPGGSSYEQYF. The CDR3 nucleotides read TGTGCCAGTAGTAGTCCAGGGGGTAGCTCCTACGAGCAGTACTTC.

The chain carries TRBV30 and TRBJ1-1, with 8 bases aligning to TRBD1. Germline loops: CDR1 GTSNPN, CDR2 SVGIG (reference sequence). The CDR3 length is 14 residues. V shed 4 bases and J 2 bases; nucleotides not matched to a gene: 6. The CDR3 nucleotides are TGTGCCTGGAACCTGGGACAGGTAAACACTGAAGCTTTCTTT. It specifies CAWNLGQVNTEAFF.

The chain has TRBV28 and TRBJ1-5; no clear D. V was shortened by 6 bases and J by 1 base, with 13 bases between the two germline ends. CDR3 size: 15 residues. The V gene's germline CDR1 is MDHEN and CDR2 SYDVKM. As DNA, the CDR3 is TGTGCCAGCAGGCGAGGGTACAGAAGCAATCAGCCCCAGCATTTT. It is translated as CASRRGYRSNQPQHF.

The V gene is TRBV28, the J gene TRBJ2-3, with 9 bases lining up with TRBD2. With 4 bases clipped from V and 5 bases from J, the junction kept 7 bases outside the gene matches. This CDR3 comprises 15 residues. CDR1 is MDHEN and CDR2 is SYDVKM in the germline V gene. This CDR3 reads CASSSSGGLLDTQYF. CDR3 DNA: TGTGCCAGCAGTTCAAGCGGGGGGTTATTAGATACGCAGTATTTT.

A single count supports this clone. The V call is TRBV6-1, the J call TRBJ2-7, with D hard to call. The V and J ends lost 4 bases and 0 bases respectively, with 10 bases between them. Germline values: CDR1 MNHNS, CDR2 SASEGT. The CDR3 spans 14 residues. This CDR3 is CASSGVDPSYEQYF. In nucleotides, the CDR3 is TGTGCCAGCAGTGGCGTAGATCCCTCCTACGAGCAGTACTTC.

The chain couples TRBV5-4 to TRBJ1-2; TRBD1 aligns across 8 bases. Per the germline V gene, CDR1 is SGHNT and CDR2 is YYREEE (reference sequence). V was clipped by 3 bases and J by 6 bases; unmatched bases: 7. This CDR3 comprises 14 residues. The CDR3 loop reads CASSSRTGKDGYTF. The CDR3 DNA reads TGTGCCAGCAGCTCGAGGACAGGGAAAGATGGCTACACCTTC.

This chain connects TRBV18 to TRBJ2-3; 9 bases agree with TRBD2. CDR3 length equals 18 residues. Germline assignment: CDR1 KGHSH and CDR2 LQKENI. V was pared by 3 bases and J by 2 bases, with 12 bases of the junction left unmatched. Here the CDR3 reads CASSPLGSSGGITDTQYF. The CDR3 DNA follows: TGTGCCAGCTCACCCCTCGGTTCAAGCGGGGGGATCACAGATACGCAGTATTTT.

The chain has TRBV4-3 and TRBJ2-1; D is perhaps TRBD2 (6 bases). Trimming stripped 1 base from V and 7 bases from J, with 17 bases between. This CDR3 is built from 16 residues. Germline values: CDR1 LGHNA, CDR2 YSLEER. CDR3 nucleotides: TGCGCCAGCAGCCAAGCGAGGCGGGGTGGCGGGAATGAGCAGTTCTTC. Encoded protein: CASSQARRGGGNEQFF.

The chain is built from TRBV30 and TRBJ2-5, with 8 bases identical to TRBD2. This CDR3 contains 15 residues. V was pared by 0 bases and J by 6 bases, with 9 bases of the junction left unmatched. Germline values: CDR1 GTSNPN, CDR2 SVGIG (reference sequence). The CDR3 sequence is CAWSVLPAGDQTQYF. The CDR3 DNA reads as TGTGCCTGGAGTGTACTCCCAGCGGGGGATCAGACCCAGTACTTC.

This clone was found a few times. This chain joins TRBV7-8 and TRBJ1-5, with a weak D call TRBD1 (6 bases). The CDR3 length is 16 residues. The V gene's germline CDR1 is SGHVS and CDR2 FQNEAQ. Trimming pared 5 bases from V and 5 bases from J, leaving 19 bases between. CDR3 DNA sequence: TGTGCCAGCAGCGCGGGGGGCCTGGAAGGGGATCAGCCCCAGCATTTT. Its protein product is CASSAGGLEGDQPQHF.

The V call is TRBV18, the J call TRBJ1-6; D uncertain. Trimming cost V 3 bases and J 9 bases, with 12 bases left between them. Germline V gives CDR1 KGHSH, CDR2 LQKENI. The CDR3 spans 14 residues. This chain's CDR3 is CASSPSGGSSPLHF. CDR3 sequence (DNA): TGTGCCAGCTCACCCTCGGGAGGTAGTTCACCCCTCCACTTT.

The genes are TRBV10-1 and TRBJ2-7, with a weak D call TRBD2 (5 bases). The CDR3 runs to 14 residues. Germline assignment: CDR1 WNHNN and CDR2 SYGVQD (reference sequence). Deletions cut 0 bases from V and 5 bases from J, with 11 bases between. CDR3 sequence: CASSESGLSDEQYF. CDR3 in DNA: TGCGCCAGCAGTGAGTCAGGACTGAGCGACGAGCAGTACTTC.

This clone was seen a handful of times. The rearrangement joins TRBV7-3 to TRBJ2-5; 7 bases map to TRBD2. After removal of 1 base from V and 5 bases from J, the junction contained 7 bases not matched to a gene. CDR1 SGHTA and CDR2 FQGTGA come from the germline V gene. The CDR3 sequence is 15 residues long. The CDR3, as DNA: TGTGCCAGCAGCTTAAACGCGGGGGATTGGGAGACCCAGTACTTC. This codes for CASSLNAGDWETQYF.

This clone was observed once. CDR3 in DNA: TGTGCCAGCAGTTTTGGGACAGGGGTCGGCTACACCTTC. The encoded protein is CASSFGTGVGYTF. The chain employs TRBV27 and TRBJ1-2; 10 bases agree with TRBD1. The J segment lost 8 bases and the V segment lost 3 bases, leaving 3 bases of the junction unmatched. Germline assignment: CDR1 MNHEY and CDR2 SMNVEV (reference sequence). This CDR3 region has 13 residues.

The chain joins TRBV2 to TRBJ1-2; TRBD1 aligns across 7 bases. The germline CDR1 and CDR2 sequences are SNHLY and FYNNEI. The CDR3 totals 11 residues. Trimming took 5 bases from V and 8 from J; bases not matched to a gene: 2. The CDR3 protein is CASSLTGGYTF. CDR3 nucleotides: TGTGCCAGCAGTTTGACAGGGGGCTACACCTTC.

V gene TRBV5-6 combines with J gene TRBJ1-2; D ambiguous. CDR1 SGHDT and CDR2 YYEEEE come from the germline V gene. This CDR3 comprises 13 residues. Trimming cost V 4 bases and J 8 bases, with 15 bases left between them. The CDR3 here is CASSPGRPRGYTF. DNA of the CDR3: TGTGCCAGCAGCCCCGGGAGACCACGAGGCTACACCTTC. The variable domain in full, with the rest retrieved from reference TRBV5-6 and TRBJ1-2, is DAGVTQSPTHLIKTRGQQVTLRCSPKSGHDTVSWYQQALGQGPQFIFQYYEEEERQRGNFPDRFSGHQFPNYSSELNVNALLLGDSALYLCASSPGRPRGYTFGSGTRLTVV.

This chain links TRBV7-4 with TRBJ1-1, with TRBD1 matching 7 bases. Germline V gene sequence: CDR1 SGHVT, CDR2 SQSDAQ. Losses at the gene ends were 1 base for V and 4 bases for J; bases not matched to a gene: 9. The CDR3 extends over 16 amino acids. The CDR3 spells CASSLETGRGITEAFF. DNA of the CDR3: TGTGCCAGCAGCTTAGAGACAGGGAGAGGAATCACTGAAGCTTTCTTT.

The V gene is TRBV27, the J gene TRBJ2-7, with 7 bases identical to TRBD1. From germline, CDR1 is MNHEY and CDR2 SMNVEV (reference sequence). V was pared by 9 bases and J by 6 bases, with 23 bases of the junction left unmatched. CDR3 length: 17 amino acids. CDR3 sequence (DNA): TGTGCCAGTTACCCTACGGCGACAGGGAAGGGGGCACTCGAGCAGTACTTC. It encodes CASYPTATGKGALEQYF.

The V gene is TRBV10-2, the J gene TRBJ2-7, with D unclear. V dropped 3 bases and J dropped 0 bases, with 3 bases sitting between them. The CDR3 has 12 residues. Germline CDR1 reads WSHSY; CDR2 reads SAAADI. DNA for the CDR3: TGCGCCAGCAGTGACCACTCCTACGAGCAGTACTTC. Its protein is CASSDHSYEQYF.

This clone was seen a few times. This chain joins TRBV7-9 and TRBJ2-7; 10 nucleotides match TRBD1. Germline V gives CDR1 SEHNR, CDR2 FQNEAQ (reference sequence). Losses at the gene ends were 3 bases for V and 7 bases for J; bases not matched to a gene: 12. This CDR3 is 16 amino acids long. CDR3 region: CASSFFRDRGRGEQYF. The CDR3 nucleotides are TGTGCCAGCAGCTTTTTCAGGGACAGGGGCCGTGGGGAGCAGTACTTC.